The TCR beta chain described here comes from a study of blood T cells in healthy people across ages. There are 16 residues in the CDR3. Per the germline V gene, CDR1 is MNHNS and CDR2 is SASEGT. Trimming at V came to 4 bases and at J to 0 bases, leaving 6 bases not matched to a gene. With respect to this clonotype: Its antigen is as yet unknown.

For the second PCR, which ran for 7 to 11 cycles, a sample-barcoded 5' primer and a J-beta primer mix were used. Carrying 12 random nucleotides, a template-switch adaptor labeled each individual cDNA molecule. Sequencing yielded, for each sample, at least 2.5 million paired-end reads carrying CDR3. Using its own MiXCR run on the 5' RACE reads, TCRdb lists one record per CDR3 protein. The sample yields 1.5 million to 2 million distinct CDR3 sequences, around 48% seen once. Study conclusions and caveats: Age showed a roughly linear inverse relationship with TCR beta diversity per million T cells.

The rearrangement links TRBV6-1 to TRBJ2-7, with 10 nucleotides matching TRBD2. The specimen sequenced was blood. This receptor was obtained from a woman aged 40 to 49 in good health. The CDR3 spells CASSGQSGGASYEQYF. Here the CDR3 DNA reads TGTGCCAGCAGTGGCCAAAGCGGGGGGGCCTCCTACGAGCAGTACTTC.